Detailed here is one T cell receptor (beta chain). The antigen remains unidentified. These data are taken from a study of T-cell memory formation after mild COVID-19. TCRdb passed the 5' RACE reads through MiXCR, listing each CDR3 protein once. The sample contains about 210,000 distinct CDR3 sequences, about 10% of which appear only once. Study-wide findings and caveats: Among CD4+ contracting clones, most were CM and EM, and CD8+ ones EMRA. Nothing confirmed that second-wave clones peaking on day 37 were specific for SARS-CoV-2. Prior to infection, memory already included some responding clones, suggesting cross-reactive memory joined.

J gave up 2 bases and V 4 bases, and 5 bases lay outside the gene matches. Germline V gene sequence: CDR1 SGHTA, CDR2 FQGNSA. CDR3 length: 15 residues. The receptor's source is a man between 18 and 35 years old who had mild COVID-19 (a few samples of this study predate the infection). Cell type and time point are not known. The sample was PBMCs or a T cell subset sorted from them (not recorded which). The rearrangement uses TRBV7-2 and TRBJ1-5; 7 nucleotides match TRBD1. The CDR3 nucleotides are TGTGCCAGCAGCTCACAGGGGACAGGCAATCAGCCCCAGCATTTT. Translated: CASSSQGTGNQPQHF.